This T cell receptor (beta chain) is drawn from a study of cytomegalovirus exposure and HLA in healthy donors (dated by TCRdb to 2016 to 2017). For the study in its entirety: According to a later analysis, one platform produced both the roughly 120 validation repertoires and the 666 repertoires of the first cohort. The study aimed to test whether cataloging public T cell receptors could reveal signatures of past pathogen exposure. Along with the approximately 650-subject first cohort, a separate validation cohort of over a hundred different subjects was used. The study combined high-throughput TCR immunosequencing, statistical association of individual TCRs with disease status, and machine learning to predict cytomegalovirus infection status. What the work shows at the level of the full study, not this receptor alone: In vitro tests confirmed that three of the cytomegalovirus-associated TCR beta chains recognize cytomegalovirus antigens. It was suggested by the authors that the approach could potentially be generalized to other disease states and immunological phenotypes. A later analysis found that TCRs clustered in the first cohort also tended to co-occur in the 95 to 150 validation repertoires, with more than 90% of cluster scores above 0. A later analysis lacked HLA typing for the validation cohort, so it scored co-occurrence in that cohort across all 110 or so repertoires. Most TCR sequences were observed very rarely across donors, whereas some public TCRs were present in many individuals. In both the original and validation cohorts, the classifier was reported to diagnose cytomegalovirus status with high specificity and sensitivity. In the study, approximately 160 TCR beta chains were listed as associated with cytomegalovirus.

The receptor library was made with the immunoSEQ multiplex PCR assay. On the authors' methods: A statistical classification framework was built to diagnose cytomegalovirus status from the catalog of TCR beta chain sequences. Held by TCRdb, this immuneACCESS table contains in-frame sequences only and omits some clones. Under half of the omission traces to an unresolved V gene where checked; the cause of the rest is unknown. V, J and clone size are those of that table, while D and trimming were read from the DNA. For this sample there are about 56,000 clones; 85% to 90% appear just once. 15% of the sample is taken by the ten largest. The donors belonged to the validation cohort of around 130 subjects, which was separate from the approximately 700-subject first cohort. About this clone: Its antigen is still unknown. No base-level quality is on record; no much larger clone is a single base apart.

From a lookup of the germline V gene, CDR1 and CDR2 are MNHEY and SVGAGI. V gives up 6 bases and J gives up 7 bases, and the segment between their germline ends measures 18 bases. Reading from cysteine to phenylalanine, the CDR3 counts 14 amino acids. The CDR3 DNA has 42 bases and is translated from base 1. The rearranged chain carries TRBV6-5 and TRBJ2-5; TRBD2 could be the D gene, as 6 bases match. The receptor was isolated from a woman aged 18-35 years in good health and CMV-seronegative. The sample comprised PBMCs. The nucleotide sequence reads TGTGCCAGCAGCCCCTCAGGAGGGGTGGGGACCCAGTACTTC. Protein translation: CASSPSGGVGTQYF.